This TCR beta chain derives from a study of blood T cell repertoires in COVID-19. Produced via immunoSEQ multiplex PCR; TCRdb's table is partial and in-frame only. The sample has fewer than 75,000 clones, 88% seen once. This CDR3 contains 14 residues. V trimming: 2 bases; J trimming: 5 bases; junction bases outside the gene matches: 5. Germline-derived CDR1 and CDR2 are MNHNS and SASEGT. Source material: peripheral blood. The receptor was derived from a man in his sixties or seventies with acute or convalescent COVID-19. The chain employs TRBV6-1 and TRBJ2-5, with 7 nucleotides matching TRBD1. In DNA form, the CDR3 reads TGTGCCAGCAGTGAACGGACAGGATGGGAGACCCAGTACTTC. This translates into CASSERTGWETQYF.